This T cell receptor (beta chain) is drawn from a study of T cells in Graves' hyperthyroidism and ophthalmopathy. Study-level findings and limits: Most thyroid clonotypes expanded above 0.001 appeared in blood too.

Trimming pared 3 bases from V and 1 base from J, leaving 7 bases between. Germline assignment: CDR1 SEHNR and CDR2 FQNEAQ (reference sequence). This CDR3 is 14 amino acids long. Aged 18 to 65, the patients had hyperthyroidism that was newly diagnosed and had lasted under 2 months. Template material for amplifying TCR beta CDR3 regions consisted of RNA transcripts. With the HTBI primer set, the TCR CDR3 went through a first round of RT-PCR. A single record per CDR3 protein comes from TCRdb applying MiXCR to the multiplex PCR reads. The top ten clones hold 30% to 40% of a sample with fewer than 450,000 distinct CDR3 sequences, about a sixth of them seen once. Regarding this clonotype: Antigen unknown.

This sequence was found in a woman aged 25 to 39 with Graves' hyperthyroidism that later progressed to Graves' ophthalmopathy. This chain joins TRBV7-9 and TRBJ2-1; D unresolved. Sequencing was performed on blood. CDR3 region: CASSLAASYNEQFF. In DNA, the CDR3 is TGTGCCAGCAGCTTGGCGGCTTCCTACAATGAGCAGTTCTTC.